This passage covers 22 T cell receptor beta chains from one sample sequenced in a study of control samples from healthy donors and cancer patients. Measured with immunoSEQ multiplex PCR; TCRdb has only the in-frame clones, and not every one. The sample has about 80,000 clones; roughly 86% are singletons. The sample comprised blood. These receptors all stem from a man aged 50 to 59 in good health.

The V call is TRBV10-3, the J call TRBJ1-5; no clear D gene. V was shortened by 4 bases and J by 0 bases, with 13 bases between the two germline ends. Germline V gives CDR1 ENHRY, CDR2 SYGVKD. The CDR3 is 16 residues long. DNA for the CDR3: TGTGCCATCAGTGTCTCAGCGGACTATAGCAATCAGCCCCAGCATTTT. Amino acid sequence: CAISVSADYSNQPQHF.

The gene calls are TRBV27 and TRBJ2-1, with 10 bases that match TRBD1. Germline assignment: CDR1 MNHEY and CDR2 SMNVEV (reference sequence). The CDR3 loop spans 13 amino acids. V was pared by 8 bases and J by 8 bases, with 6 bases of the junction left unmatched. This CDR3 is CASGTGVTYEQFF. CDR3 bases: TGTGCCAGCGGGACAGGGGTTACGTATGAGCAGTTCTTC.

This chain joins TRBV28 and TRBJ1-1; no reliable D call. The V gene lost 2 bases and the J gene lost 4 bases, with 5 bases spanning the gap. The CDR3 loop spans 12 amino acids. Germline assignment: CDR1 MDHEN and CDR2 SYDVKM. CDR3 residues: CASSLTLTEAFF. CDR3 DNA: TGTGCCAGCAGTTTAACCCTCACTGAAGCTTTCTTT.

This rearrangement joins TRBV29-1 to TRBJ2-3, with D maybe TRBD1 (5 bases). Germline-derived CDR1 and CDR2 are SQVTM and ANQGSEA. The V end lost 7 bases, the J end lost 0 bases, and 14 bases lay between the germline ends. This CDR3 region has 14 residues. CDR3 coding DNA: TGCAGCGCAGGACAATATGGGAGCACAGATACGCAGTATTTT. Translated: CSAGQYGSTDTQYF.

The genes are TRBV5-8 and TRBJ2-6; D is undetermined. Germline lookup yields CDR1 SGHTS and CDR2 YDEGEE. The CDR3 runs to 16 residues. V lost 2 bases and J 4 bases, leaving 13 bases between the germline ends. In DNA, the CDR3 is TGTGCCAGCAGCTTTTGGGGTGTTACGGGGGCCAACGTCCTGACTTTC. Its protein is CASSFWGVTGANVLTF.

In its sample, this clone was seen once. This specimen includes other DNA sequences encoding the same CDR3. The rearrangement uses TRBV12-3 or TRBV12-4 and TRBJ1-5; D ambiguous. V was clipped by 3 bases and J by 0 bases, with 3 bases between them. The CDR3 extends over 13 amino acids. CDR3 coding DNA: TGTGCCAGCAGTTTCAGTAGCAATCAGCCCCAGCATTTT. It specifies CASSFSSNQPQHF.

The chain's CDR3 is CASSPRILQGRDEAFF. The CDR3 bases are TGTGCCAGTAGTCCCAGGATCCTACAGGGAAGGGATGAAGCTTTCTTT. The rearrangement joins TRBV19 to TRBJ1-1, with D perhaps matching TRBD1 (6 bases). The germline V and J ends were trimmed by 5 bases and 7 bases, with 23 bases remaining between them. This CDR3 has 16 residues. From germline, CDR1 is LNHDA and CDR2 SQIVND (reference sequence).

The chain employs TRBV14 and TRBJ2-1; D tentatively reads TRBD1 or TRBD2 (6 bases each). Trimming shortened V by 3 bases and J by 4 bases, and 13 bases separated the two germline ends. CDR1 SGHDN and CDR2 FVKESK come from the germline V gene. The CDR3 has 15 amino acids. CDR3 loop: CASSQSGGGYNEQFF. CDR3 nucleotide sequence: TGTGCCAGCAGCCAGAGCGGAGGGGGGTACAATGAGCAGTTCTTC.

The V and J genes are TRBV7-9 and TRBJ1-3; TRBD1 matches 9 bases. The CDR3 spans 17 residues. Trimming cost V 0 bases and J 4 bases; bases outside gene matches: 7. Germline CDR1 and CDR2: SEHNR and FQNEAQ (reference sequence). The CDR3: CASSLAGGQGRGNTIYF. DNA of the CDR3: TGTGCCAGCAGCTTAGCGGGGGGACAGGGAAGAGGAAACACCATATATTTT.

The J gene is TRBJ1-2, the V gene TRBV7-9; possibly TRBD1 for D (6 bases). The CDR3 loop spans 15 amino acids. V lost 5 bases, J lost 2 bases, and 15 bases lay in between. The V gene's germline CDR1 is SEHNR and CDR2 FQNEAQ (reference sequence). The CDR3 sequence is CASSGGEGGNYGYTF. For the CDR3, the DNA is TGTGCCAGCAGCGGAGGGGAGGGGGGCAACTATGGCTACACCTTC.

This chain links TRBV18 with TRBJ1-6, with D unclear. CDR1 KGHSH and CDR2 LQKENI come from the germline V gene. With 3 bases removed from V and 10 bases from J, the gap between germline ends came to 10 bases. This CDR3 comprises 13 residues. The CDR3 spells CASSPDDVSPLHF. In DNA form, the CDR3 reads TGTGCCAGCTCACCGGACGATGTCTCACCCCTCCACTTT.

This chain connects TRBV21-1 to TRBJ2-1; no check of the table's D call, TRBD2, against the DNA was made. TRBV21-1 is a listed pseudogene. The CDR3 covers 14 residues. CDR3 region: CASSKGGLNNEQFF. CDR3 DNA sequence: TGTGCCAGCAGCAAAGGGGGACTTAACAATGAGCAGTTCTTC.

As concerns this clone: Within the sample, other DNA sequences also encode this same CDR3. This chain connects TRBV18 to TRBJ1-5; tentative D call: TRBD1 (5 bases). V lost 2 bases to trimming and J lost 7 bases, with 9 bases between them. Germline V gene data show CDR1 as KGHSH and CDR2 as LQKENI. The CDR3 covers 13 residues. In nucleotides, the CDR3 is TGTGCCAGCTCACCAGGGGGAGACCAGCCCCAGCATTTT. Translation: CASSPGGDQPQHF.

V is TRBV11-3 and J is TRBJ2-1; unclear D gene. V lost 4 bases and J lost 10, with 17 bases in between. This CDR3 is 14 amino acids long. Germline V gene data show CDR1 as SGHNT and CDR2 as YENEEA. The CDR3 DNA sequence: TGTGCCAGCAGCTCGCGAGGTGGGAATATAGAGCAGTTCTTC. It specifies CASSSRGGNIEQFF.

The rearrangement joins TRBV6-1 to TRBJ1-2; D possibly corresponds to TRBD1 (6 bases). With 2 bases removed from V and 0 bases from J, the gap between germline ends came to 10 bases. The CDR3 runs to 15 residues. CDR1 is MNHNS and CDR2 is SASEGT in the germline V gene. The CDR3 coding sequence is TGTGCCAGCAGTGAACTTTGGACAGCTAACTATGGCTACACCTTC. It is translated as CASSELWTANYGYTF.

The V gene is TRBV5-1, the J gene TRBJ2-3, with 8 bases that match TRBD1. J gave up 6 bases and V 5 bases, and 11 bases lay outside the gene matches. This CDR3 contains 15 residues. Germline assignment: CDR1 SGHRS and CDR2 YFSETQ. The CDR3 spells CASRRQGPLWDTQYF. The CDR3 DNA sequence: TGCGCCAGCAGAAGACAGGGGCCTTTATGGGATACGCAGTATTTT.

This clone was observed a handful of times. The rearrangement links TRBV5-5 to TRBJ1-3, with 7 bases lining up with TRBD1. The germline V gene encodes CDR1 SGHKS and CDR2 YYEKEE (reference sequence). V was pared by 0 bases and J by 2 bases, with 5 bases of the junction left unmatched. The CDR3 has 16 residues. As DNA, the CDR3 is TGTGCCAGCAGCTTGGAGGTAACAGGGGCTGGAAACACCATATATTTT. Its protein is CASSLEVTGAGNTIYF.

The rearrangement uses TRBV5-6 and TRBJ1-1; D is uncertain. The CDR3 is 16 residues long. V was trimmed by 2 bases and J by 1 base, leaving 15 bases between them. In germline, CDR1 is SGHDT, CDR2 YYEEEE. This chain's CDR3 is CASSLKPGWKNTEAFF. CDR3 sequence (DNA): TGTGCCAGCAGCTTAAAGCCCGGGTGGAAGAACACTGAAGCTTTCTTT.

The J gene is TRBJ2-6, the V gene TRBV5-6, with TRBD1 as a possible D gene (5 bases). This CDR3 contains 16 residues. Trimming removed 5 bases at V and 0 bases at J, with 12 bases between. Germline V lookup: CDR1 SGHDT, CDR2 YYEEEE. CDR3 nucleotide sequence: TGTGCCAGCAGTCAATCTAGGGGCTCTGGGGCCAACGTCCTGACTTTC. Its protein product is CASSQSRGSGANVLTF.

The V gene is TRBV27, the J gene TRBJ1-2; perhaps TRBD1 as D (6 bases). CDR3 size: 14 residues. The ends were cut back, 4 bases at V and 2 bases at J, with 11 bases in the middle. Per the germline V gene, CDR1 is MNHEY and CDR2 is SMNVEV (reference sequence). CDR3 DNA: TGTGCCAGCAGTTCGTGGGACAACAACTATGGCTACACCTTC. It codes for CASSSWDNNYGYTF.

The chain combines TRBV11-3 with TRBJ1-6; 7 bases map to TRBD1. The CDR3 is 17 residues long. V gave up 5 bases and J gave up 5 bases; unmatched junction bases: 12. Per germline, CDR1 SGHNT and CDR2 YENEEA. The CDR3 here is CASSEERGRADNSPLHF. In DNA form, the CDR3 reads TGTGCCAGCAGCGAGGAGAGGGGGCGCGCTGATAATTCACCCCTCCACTTT.

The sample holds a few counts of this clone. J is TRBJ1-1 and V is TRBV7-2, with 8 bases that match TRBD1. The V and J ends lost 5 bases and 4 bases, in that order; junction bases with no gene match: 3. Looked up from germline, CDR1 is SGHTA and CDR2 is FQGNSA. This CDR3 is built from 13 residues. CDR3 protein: CASSLGQGTEAFF. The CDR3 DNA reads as TGTGCCAGCAGCCTAGGACAGGGCACTGAAGCTTTCTTT.